This note documents a single TCR beta chain sequence. The ends were cut back, 2 bases at V and 3 bases at J, with 13 bases in the middle. This CDR3 is built from 16 residues. Germline V CDR1 and CDR2: SGHVS, FQNEAQ. Stated time point: pre-sensitization, week 0. Treatment noted: therapeutic diphenylcyclopropenone sensitization with weekly scalp DPC. Patients had alopecia, were aged 18 to 70, and were not pregnant. The sample comes from a study of human T cells and chemical hapten exposure. On the study more broadly: Affected patients, primarily female, had alopecia areata, totalis or universalis.

Authors' analysis steps: Per sample, the median was about 88,000 TCRs, with values from roughly 23,000 to 700,000. TCRdb passed the RACE reads through MiXCR, listing each CDR3 protein once. TCRdb, not the original authors, processed these V and J calls. The sample has 85,000 to 100,000 distinct CDR3 sequences, 11% seen once. Here the sequenced sample was whole blood, taken in connection with sensitization to the hapten diphenylcyclopropenone (DPC). This receptor was obtained from a woman aged 55-70 years with alopecia areata. Some clones in this sample may be carry-over from other donors' samples. The chain joins TRBV7-8 to TRBJ2-2; possible D gene TRBD1, 5 bases. CDR3: CASSLFLIGDTGELFF. CDR3 bases: TGTGCCAGCAGCTTATTTTTGATAGGGGACACCGGGGAGCTGTTTTTT. Together with reference TRBV7-8 and TRBJ2-2, the CDR3 gives the full variable domain: GAGVSQSPRYKVAKRGQDVALRCDPISGHVSLFWYQQALGQGPEFLTYFQNEAQLDKSGLPSDRFFAERPEGSVSTLKIQRTQQEDSAVYLCASSLFLIGDTGELFFGEGSRLTVL.